A selection of T cell receptor beta chains follows, all from one sample in a study of control samples from healthy donors and cancer patients. Profiling relied on immunoSEQ multiplex PCR, and the TCRdb table lists in-frame clones only, not all of them. The sample contains about 86,000 clones, about 89% of which appear only once. The source material was PBMCs. The source of these receptors is a woman in her forties or fifties with colorectal cancer. Both conserved end residues are part of each CDR3. Rows give clone size only sometimes, using once, few, many, or a class for an expanded clone.

v_gene	j_gene	abundance	CDR3aa
TRBV10-3	TRBJ1-4	NA	CAISSGTGDMKKLFF
TRBV4-1	TRBJ2-3	once	CARSITDTQYF
TRBV7-2	TRBJ1-5	NA	CASSLGHLGNQPQHF
TRBV6-5	TRBJ2-1	NA	CASKGTGSYNEQFF
TRBV28	TRBJ2-2	NA	CASSYWANTGELFF
TRBV3-1/TRBV3-2	TRBJ1-2	few	CASTEGPDGYTF
TRBV7-2	TRBJ1-5	NA	CASSPGAGGGQPQHF
TRBV10-3	TRBJ1-5	NA	CAISDGDSNQPQHF
TRBV18	TRBJ2-3	NA	CASSPPQNRDTQYF
TRBV5-1	TRBJ1-1	NA	CASSFQGENTEAFF
TRBV5-6	TRBJ1-5	NA	CASSQRGGQPQHF
TRBV30	TRBJ2-2	NA	CAWSQAGELFF
TRBV6-6	TRBJ1-1	NA	CASRSQGENTEAFF
TRBV19	TRBJ2-5	NA	CASSTGQGPETQYF
TRBV6-5	TRBJ1-3	NA	CASRSGAISGNTIYF
TRBV4-3	TRBJ1-2	NA	CASSQGSGGSYGYTF
TRBV2	TRBJ1-1	NA	CASSRTDTEAFF
TRBV20-1	TRBJ2-5	NA	CSASFPSGGTQETQYF
TRBV5-1	TRBJ1-2	NA	CASSLDRDRAFDYGYTF
TRBV30	TRBJ1-2	once	CAWGTWEHGYTF
TRBV7-2	TRBJ1-3	NA	CASSLWRGEGNTIYF
TRBV6-5	TRBJ1-5	NA	CASSYSSGLDQPQHF
TRBV11-3	TRBJ1-1	once	CASSPGGQGRTEAFF
TRBV28	TRBJ1-2	NA	CASNPTDGTGSFNYGYTF
TRBV7-8	TRBJ2-3	NA	CASSPPRADTQYF
TRBV7-2	TRBJ2-5	NA	CASSLNRGQETQYF
TRBV3-1/TRBV3-2	TRBJ1-2	NA	CASSQVTGGARGYTF
TRBV20-1	TRBJ2-5	NA	CSARAGETQYF
TRBV14	TRBJ1-1	NA	CASSPRGGEAFF
TRBV6-2/TRBV6-3	TRBJ1-5	NA	CASSYQGLSLSNQPQHF
TRBV5-8	TRBJ1-5	NA	CASGGGGQPQHF
TRBV4-3	TRBJ1-6	NA	CASRPHRDSSPLHF
TRBV10-3	TRBJ1-5	NA	CAIGDRGTKPQHF
TRBV24-1	TRBJ2-1	NA	CATRRTGAIFSNEQFF
TRBV18	TRBJ1-1	few	CASSPEVRETEAFF
TRBV3-1/TRBV3-2	TRBJ1-2	NA	CASSQNYGYTF
TRBV6-2/TRBV6-3	TRBJ1-5	few	CASSYLMTQPQHF
TRBV10-3	TRBJ2-2	NA	CAISESGRVTGELFF
TRBV28	TRBJ1-6	NA	CASSPAMGRISPLHF
TRBV27	TRBJ1-2	NA	CASSLSYTERYYGYTF
TRBV10-3	TRBJ1-5	NA	CAISESGSQPQHF
TRBV6-5	TRBJ1-1	NA	CASSSRQGARDTEAFF
TRBV6-5	TRBJ1-1	NA	CASQGQMNTEAFF
TRBV9	TRBJ2-3	NA	CASSAGLAGGRGTDTQYF
TRBV6-6	TRBJ2-3	NA	CASSLGQGGWGTDTQYF
TRBV2	TRBJ2-2	once	CASGSHLGGTGELFF
TRBV18	TRBJ2-2	NA	CASSPGQGSTTGELFF
TRBV5-6	TRBJ1-5	NA	CASSSRRTRNSNQPQHF
TRBV7-2	TRBJ1-2	NA	CASSLFSTGDGYTF
TRBV7-2	TRBJ1-1	NA	CASSLETRTAMNTEAFF
TRBV10-1	TRBJ1-4	NA	CASSARGTDEKLFF
TRBV5-5	TRBJ1-5	NA	CASSWEGSEQPQHF
TRBV6-5	TRBJ2-3	NA	CASTGTSYDTQYF